This T cell receptor (beta chain) was sequenced in a study of shared clonotypes between healthy human individuals. This clone showed up just once. CD8 cells classed as naive were CD45RO-negative and positively selected for CCR7, excluding terminally differentiated effector memory CD45RA+ cells. Genomic DNA belonging to each subset was distributed in equal measure over several immunoSEQ plates. Profiled with immunoSEQ multiplex PCR; TCRdb holds only in-frame clones, not every one. This table has about 680,000 clones, just over 90% appearing once. This clonotype was sampled from a young man in good health. The sequenced material came from naive CD8+ T cells sorted from blood.

The CDR3 bases are TGTGCCAGCAGTTGGGGAGGGATCGACTATGGCTACACCTTC. Translating it yields CASSWGGIDYGYTF. V and J are TRBV5-4 and TRBJ1-2; D remains ambiguous. The germline V gene has CDR1 SGHNT and CDR2 YYREEE (reference sequence). The V and J ends lost 5 bases and 3 bases respectively, with 14 bases between them. This CDR3 is built from 14 residues. The full variable domain, its missing parts supplied by reference TRBV5-4 and TRBJ1-2, is ETGVTQSPTHLIKTRGQQVTLRCSSQSGHNTVSWYQQALGQGPQFIFQYYREEENGRGNFPPRFSGLQFPNYSSELNVNALELDDSALYLCASSWGGIDYGYTFGSGTRLTVV.